These 15 T cell receptor beta chains share one sample of origin, sequenced in a study of blood T cell repertoires in COVID-19. Sequencing was performed with immunoSEQ multiplex PCR; in TCRdb, only in-frame clones are kept and a portion is missing. The sample lists 200,000 to 300,000 clones, roughly 79% occurring once. The specimen sequenced was peripheral blood. The source of these receptors is a woman aged 80 or over with COVID-19, enrolled during active disease.

V is TRBV3-1 (or the pseudogene TRBV3-2) and J is TRBJ1-2, with TRBD1 as a possible D gene (6 bases). V was cut by 3 bases and J by 7 bases, with 18 bases left in between. The CDR3 has 15 amino acids. The V gene's germline CDR1 is LGHDT and CDR2 YNNKEL (reference sequence). This CDR3 is CASSQGDRKSGGYTF. The CDR3 bases are TGTGCCAGCAGCCAGGGCGACAGGAAAAGCGGTGGCTACACCTTC.

This clone was recorded a few times. J is TRBJ1-5 and V is TRBV4-1; D call uncertain. Germline V gives CDR1 MGHRA, CDR2 YSYEKL. The CDR3 sequence is 13 residues long. Trimming shortened V by 2 bases and J by 6 bases, and 8 bases separated the two germline ends. Here the CDR3 reads CASSQSWSQPQHF. The CDR3 nucleotides read TGCGCCAGCAGCCAAAGCTGGAGTCAGCCCCAGCATTTT.

This chain's CDR3 is CASSPLWTSGSGQYF. The CDR3 DNA sequence: TGTGCCAGCAGCCCTCTCTGGACTAGCGGGAGCGGGCAGTATTTT. This chain links TRBV7-2 with TRBJ2-3; 13 positions agree with TRBD2. CDR3 length: 15 amino acids. Per germline, CDR1 SGHTA and CDR2 FQGNSA. Trimming removed 5 bases from V and 11 bases from J; junction bases left unmatched: 10.

This clone was picked up one time. The gene calls are TRBV28 and TRBJ1-2; D not resolved. The V gene's germline CDR1 is MDHEN and CDR2 SYDVKM. CDR3 size: 15 residues. Trimming shortened V by 2 bases and J by 4 bases, and 14 bases separated the two germline ends. In DNA form, the CDR3 reads TGTGCCAGCAGTTTAGGGCCAGCTGCTGGCTATGGCTACACCTTC. This translates into CASSLGPAAGYGYTF.

The chain couples TRBV7-6 to TRBJ1-3; 8 nucleotides line up with TRBD1. The CDR3 is made up of 16 amino acids. Germline CDR1 SGHVS, CDR2 FNYEAQ. V gave up 2 bases and J gave up 8 bases; unmatched junction bases: 11. The CDR3 bases are TGTGCCAGCAGCTTAAGTTCGACAGGGGCAGTAGACACCATATATTTT. It specifies CASSLSSTGAVDTIYF.

This clone came up once. The chain employs TRBV7-9 and TRBJ2-5; D call uncertain. The germline V and J ends were trimmed by 5 bases and 6 bases, with 16 bases remaining between them. Per the germline V gene, CDR1 is SEHNR and CDR2 is FQNEAQ (reference sequence). The CDR3 sequence is 14 residues long. The CDR3: CASSPSIMPKTQYF. The CDR3 DNA sequence: TGTGCCAGCAGCCCCTCTATAATGCCTAAGACCCAGTACTTC.

This chain joins TRBV3-1 (or the pseudogene TRBV3-2) and TRBJ2-5; maybe TRBD2 (6 bases). V shed 3 bases and J shed 4 bases, with 9 bases lying between them. The CDR3 runs to 13 residues. CDR1 LGHDT and CDR2 YNNKEL come from the germline V gene (reference sequence). CDR3 coding DNA: TGTGCCAGCAGCCATGGAGGGAGAGAGACCCAGTACTTC. It codes for CASSHGGRETQYF.

The CDR3 loop reads CASSRVPGDGYTF. In nucleotides, the CDR3 is TGCGCCAGCAGCCGGGTACCGGGAGATGGCTACACCTTC. V gene TRBV5-1 combines with J gene TRBJ1-2; no reliable D call. Germline CDR1 and CDR2: SGHRS and YFSETQ. The CDR3 contains 13 residues. Trimming cost V 4 bases and J 6 bases, with 13 bases left between them.

The chain links TRBV19 to TRBJ2-4; D may be TRBD1 (6 bases). V was trimmed by 4 bases and J by 1 base, leaving 8 bases between them. Per germline, CDR1 LNHDA and CDR2 SQIVND (reference sequence). There are 14 residues in the CDR3. CDR3 sequence: CASSSDRAKNIQYF. The DNA of the CDR3 is TGTGCCAGTAGTAGTGACAGGGCCAAAAACATTCAGTACTTC.

This clone was seen a handful of times. The sample carries other DNA sequences with the same CDR3. This chain links TRBV5-1 with TRBJ2-5; 8 positions match TRBD2. Germline V CDR1 and CDR2: SGHRS, YFSETQ. V was pared by 4 bases and J by 1 base, with 3 bases of the junction left unmatched. CDR3 length equals 14 residues. The CDR3 loop is CASSTSGGQETQYF. The CDR3 DNA reads as TGCGCCAGCAGCACAAGCGGGGGCCAAGAGACCCAGTACTTC.

V gene TRBV2 combines with J gene TRBJ2-2; D remains unclear. Germline CDR1 is SNHLY and CDR2 is FYNNEI. Trimming pared 8 bases from V and 4 bases from J, leaving 17 bases between. The CDR3 sequence is 15 residues long. DNA of the CDR3: TGTGCCAGCCGTTCGGCCCAGGCAAGCACCGGGGAGCTGTTTTTT. This gives the protein CASRSAQASTGELFF.

This chain joins TRBV7-3 and TRBJ2-1; TRBD2 might be the D (6 bases). The CDR3 has 15 amino acids. Germline V gives CDR1 SGHTA, CDR2 FQGTGA. V shed 2 bases and J shed 9 bases, with 17 bases lying between them. CDR3 coding DNA: TGTGCCAGCAGCTTATTCTCCGGGAGTCGAGCTGAGCAGTTCTTC. The encoded protein is CASSLFSGSRAEQFF. Full variable domain (rest looked up from reference TRBV7-3 and TRBJ2-1): GAGVSQTPSNKVTEKGKYVELRCDPISGHTALYWYRQSLGQGPEFLIYFQGTGAADDSGLPNDRFFAVRPEGSVSTLKIQRTERGDSAVYLCASSLFSGSRAEQFFGPGTRLTVL.

The rearrangement joins TRBV28 to TRBJ1-2; 7 bases match TRBD1. V lost 5 bases to trimming and J lost 3 bases; unmatched junction nucleotides: 3. Per germline, CDR1 MDHEN and CDR2 SYDVKM. The CDR3 length is 13 residues. CDR3: CASSAQGDYGYTF. CDR3 nucleotides: TGTGCCAGCAGTGCGCAGGGGGACTATGGCTACACCTTC.

The chain links TRBV30 to TRBJ1-1, with D tentatively TRBD1 (5 bases). Trimming took off 5 bases at V and 2 bases at J, with 9 bases between the two ends. Germline-derived CDR1 and CDR2 are GTSNPN and SVGIG (reference sequence). The CDR3 is 12 amino acids. CDR3 loop: CAWGRTNTEAFF. The DNA of the CDR3 is TGTGCCTGGGGACGGACAAACACTGAAGCTTTCTTT.

The chain joins TRBV19 to TRBJ1-6, with D possibly being TRBD1 (5 bases). The V end was cut by 5 bases, the J end by 5 bases, with 10 bases between. The germline V gene has CDR1 LNHDA and CDR2 SQIVND (reference sequence). The length of the CDR3 is 14 residues. The CDR3 loop is CASSPGVDNSPLHF. CDR3 DNA sequence: TGTGCCAGTAGTCCGGGGGTTGATAATTCACCCCTCCACTTT. Looking up the rest from reference TRBV19 and TRBJ1-6 gives the full variable domain: DGGITQSPKYLFRKEGQNVTLSCEQNLNHDAMYWYRQDPGQGLRLIYYSQIVNDFQKGDIAEGYSVSREKKESFPLTVTSAQKNPTAFYLCASSPGVDNSPLHFGNGTRLTVT.